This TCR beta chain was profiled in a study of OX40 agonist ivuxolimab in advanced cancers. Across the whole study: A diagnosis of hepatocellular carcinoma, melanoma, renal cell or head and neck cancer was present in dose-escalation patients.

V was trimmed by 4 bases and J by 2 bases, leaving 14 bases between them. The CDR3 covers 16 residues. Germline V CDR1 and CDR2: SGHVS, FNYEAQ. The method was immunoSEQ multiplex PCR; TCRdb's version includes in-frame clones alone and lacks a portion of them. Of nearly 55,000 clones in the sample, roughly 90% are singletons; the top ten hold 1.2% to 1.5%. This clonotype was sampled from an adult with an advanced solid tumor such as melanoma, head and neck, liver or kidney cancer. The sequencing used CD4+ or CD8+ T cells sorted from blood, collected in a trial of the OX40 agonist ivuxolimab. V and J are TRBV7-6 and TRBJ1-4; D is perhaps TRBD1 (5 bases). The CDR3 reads CASSSLSGGTNEKLFF. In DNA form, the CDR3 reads TGTGCCAGCAGCTCGTTGTCTGGGGGTACTAATGAAAAACTGTTTTTT.